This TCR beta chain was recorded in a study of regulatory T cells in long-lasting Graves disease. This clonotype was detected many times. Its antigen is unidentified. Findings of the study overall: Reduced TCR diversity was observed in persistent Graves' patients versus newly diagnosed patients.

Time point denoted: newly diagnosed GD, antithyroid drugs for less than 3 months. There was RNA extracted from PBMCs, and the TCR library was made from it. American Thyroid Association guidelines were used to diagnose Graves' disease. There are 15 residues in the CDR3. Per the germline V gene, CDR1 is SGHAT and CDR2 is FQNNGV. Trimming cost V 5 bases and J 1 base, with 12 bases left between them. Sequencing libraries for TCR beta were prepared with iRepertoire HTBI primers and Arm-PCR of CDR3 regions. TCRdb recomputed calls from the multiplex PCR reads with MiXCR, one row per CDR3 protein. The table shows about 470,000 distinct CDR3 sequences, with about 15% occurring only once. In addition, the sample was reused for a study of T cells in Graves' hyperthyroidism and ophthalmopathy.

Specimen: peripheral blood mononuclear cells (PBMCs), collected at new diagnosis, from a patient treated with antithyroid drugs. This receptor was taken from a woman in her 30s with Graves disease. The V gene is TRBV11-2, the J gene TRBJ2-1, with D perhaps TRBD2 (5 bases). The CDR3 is CASSPGFRSYNEQFF. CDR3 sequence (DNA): TGTGCCAGCAGCCCGGGATTTCGGTCCTACAATGAGCAGTTCTTC.